This is a list of T cell receptor beta chains from one sample in a study of T cell repertoires in aging, cancer and after chemotherapy. MiXCR was run by TCRdb on the multiplex PCR reads, yielding one entry per CDR3 protein. The table lists approximately 3,300 distinct CDR3 sequences, 34% of them singletons. What was sequenced was blood. These receptors came from a human donor in good health. CDR3s include the opening cysteine and the closing phenylalanine or tryptophan. The order of the fields is CDR3 DNA, CDR3 protein, clone size, J gene, D gene, V gene. The D gene is left open where the match is weak. For some rows the clone size is stated as once, few or many, or as a class when expanded; others skip it.

TGTGCCAGCAGCCAAGGGCAAGTTGCGGAGCTGTTTTTT CASSQGQVAELFF few TRBJ2-2 NA TRBV14
TGTGCCAGCCAAATACAGGGGGCGAACACTGAAGCTTTCTTT CASQIQGANTEAFF NA TRBJ1-1 TRBD1 TRBV19
TGTGCCTCCGAGGGACAGAACAAAGAGACCCAGTACTTC CASEGQNKETQYF NA TRBJ2-5 TRBD1 TRBV24-1
TGTGCCAGCAGTGTCGTGGGGTACAATGAGCAGTTCTTC CASSVVGYNEQFF NA TRBJ2-1 NA TRBV6-6
TGTGCCAGCGGGGGCCTAGGCACAGATACGCAGTATTTT CASGGLGTDTQYF large TRBJ2-3 NA TRBV19
TGTGCCAGCAGTCCCGGACAAACCGGGGAGCTGTTTTTT CASSPGQTGELFF NA TRBJ2-2 NA TRBV12-3/TRBV12-4
TGTGCCAGTAGCGGGAGAAATCAGCCCCAGCATTTT CASSGRNQPQHF few TRBJ1-5 NA TRBV19
TGTGCCAGCAGCTACGGTCCAAACGCTGAAGCTTTCTTT CASSYGPNAEAFF NA TRBJ1-1 NA TRBV7-9
TGTGCCAGCAGCCCCGGGGGCCCGCTACTTGAAGCTTTCTTT CASSPGGPLLEAFF few TRBJ1-1 NA TRBV7-9
TGTGCCAGCATCAAAACAGCGGCGGGGCGTAATTCACCCCTCCACTTT CASIKTAAGRNSPLHF NA TRBJ1-6 NA TRBV6-6
TGTGCCAGCAGTGAAGGGGGGAGGGGCAATCAGCCCCAGCATTTT CASSEGGRGNQPQHF NA TRBJ1-5 NA TRBV6-5
TGCAGTGCTAGAGCCGGGACAGGGAGCACCGGGGAGCTGTTTTTT CSARAGTGSTGELFF NA TRBJ2-2 TRBD1 TRBV20-1
TGCAGCGTTGGGGGGGAACGGGAAAAACTGTTTTTT CSVGGEREKLFF NA TRBJ1-4 NA TRBV29-1
TGTGCCAGCAGCTTCGGGGTGGGCGCAGATACGCAGTATTTT CASSFGVGADTQYF NA TRBJ2-3 NA TRBV9
TGTGCCAGCAGTTATAGCGGGGGTGGGAAGACCCAGTACTTC CASSYSGGGKTQYF NA TRBJ2-5 TRBD2 TRBV6-5
TGTGCCTGGAGTGTACAAGGGGACACTGAAGCTTTCTTT CAWSVQGDTEAFF NA TRBJ1-1 NA TRBV30
TGTGCCAGCTCACTTGGGTTGTGGCAGGGTGATCCCTACGAGCAGTACTTC CASSLGLWQGDPYEQYF NA TRBJ2-7 NA TRBV18
TGTGCCAGCAGGGGACAGGGAATCAATCAGCCCCAGCATTTT CASRGQGINQPQHF few TRBJ1-5 TRBD1 TRBV6-5
TGTGCCAGCAGTTTGTCGGGCGGGGGGGCCACAGATACGCAGTATTTT CASSLSGGGATDTQYF few TRBJ2-3 TRBD2 TRBV12-3/TRBV12-4
TGTGCCAGCAGTGAAGAGCGGGGTAGGAGCAATCAGCCCCAGCATTTT CASSEERGRSNQPQHF NA TRBJ1-5 NA TRBV6-1
TGTGCCAGCAGCGAGGCCAGCTTTAACTATGGCTACACCTTC CASSEASFNYGYTF NA TRBJ1-2 NA TRBV7-9
TGTGCCACCAGTGATACCAGCGGGGGGGGAGATACGCAGTATTTT CATSDTSGGGDTQYF few TRBJ2-3 TRBD2 TRBV24-1
TGTGCCAGCAGCCCCTGGGGAAGTACCACTGAATCTTTCTTT CASSPWGSTTESFF NA TRBJ1-1 NA TRBV27
TGTGCCAGCTCCCGACTAGCGGACGAGCAGTACTTC CASSRLADEQYF NA TRBJ2-7 TRBD2 TRBV6-2/TRBV6-3
TGCAGCGTTGAAGATCAGGGGCGAGAGCAGTACTTC CSVEDQGREQYF medium-sized TRBJ2-7 NA TRBV29-1
TGTGCCAGCAGGGCCACAGGCACACACGAGCAGTACTTC CASRATGTHEQYF few TRBJ2-7 NA TRBV6-2/TRBV6-3
TGTGCCAGCAGACCCCAGGGGTACGACACTGAAGCTTTCTTT CASRPQGYDTEAFF NA TRBJ1-1 NA TRBV6-1
TGTGCCAGCAGCTTAGATACGCATGGCTACACCTTC CASSLDTHGYTF NA TRBJ1-2 NA TRBV7-2
TGTGCCAGTAGTATAGCGGCAATGGGACAGGTTGGCCTCGAGCAGTACTTC CASSIAAMGQVGLEQYF medium-sized TRBJ2-7 TRBD1 TRBV19
TGTGCCAGCAGCATGGGACAGGGGCGAGCTTTCTTT CASSMGQGRAFF NA TRBJ1-1 TRBD1 TRBV12-3/TRBV12-4
TGTGCCAGCAGTGAAGCAGGCCAGAGGGCCCTCCACTTT CASSEAGQRALHF few TRBJ1-6 NA TRBV6-1
TGTGCCAGCACCTTCGGACAGGGGACCTACGAGCAGTACTTC CASTFGQGTYEQYF few TRBJ2-7 TRBD1 TRBV6-1
TGTGCCACCAGTGAGACCACCGGGACACAAGAGACCCAGTACTTC CATSETTGTQETQYF NA TRBJ2-5 NA TRBV24-1
TGTGCCAGCTCACCCCCCTGGCTAGCGGAAACCTACGAGCAGTACTTC CASSPPWLAETYEQYF few TRBJ2-7 TRBD2 TRBV18
TGTGCCAGTAGTGGTACAGGGCCCAATTCACCCCTCCACTTT CASSGTGPNSPLHF medium-sized TRBJ1-6 NA TRBV19
TGCAGTCATGGGAGGGGGGAAAAACTGTTTTTT CSHGRGEKLFF few TRBJ1-4 NA TRBV20-1
TGTGCCAGCAGTGAAGCGCGCCTAGTGAGGACCCAGTACTTC CASSEARLVRTQYF NA TRBJ2-5 NA TRBV6-6